This TCR beta chain was observed in a study of vaccination effects on CD4 cells after COVID-19. Culturing for about 10 days preceded CD4+ T cell isolation. Participants were given two doses of BNT162b2 or mRNA-1273 vaccine. People in the vaccine group had not been infected with SARS-CoV-2 before, and their nucleocapsid antibodies were negative. Half-medium exchanges with IL-2 medium took place on days 3 and 7. Study findings and constraints: Researchers report that only 1 of 255 vaccine-induced clones in healthy vaccinees cross-reacted with common cold coronaviruses.

The repertoire was sequenced with immunoSEQ multiplex PCR; TCRdb's copy has only in-frame clones and lacks some. Seen here are tens of thousands of clones, around four fifths observed once, and the top ten hold about 4.6%. V lost 0 bases, J lost 3 bases, and 12 bases lay in between. Germline V gives CDR1 ENHRY, CDR2 SYGVKD. The CDR3 has 16 amino acids. As regards this clone: Antigen unknown.

The clonotype originates from a human donor who received a COVID-19 vaccine. The chain has TRBV10-3 and TRBJ1-3; a possible D gene is TRBD1 (5 bases). Sequences were derived from CD4+ T cells from PBMCs cultured without peptide, sampled after COVID-19 vaccination. CDR3 loop: CAISESRSGRGNTIYF. Here the CDR3 DNA reads TGTGCCATCAGTGAGTCGAGGTCAGGGCGTGGAAACACCATATATTTT.